This T cell receptor beta chain appears in the sequencing data of a study of T cells in Graves' hyperthyroidism and ophthalmopathy (dated by TCRdb to between 2017 and 2020). As for the study more broadly: Peripheral blood was collected at initial diagnosis, before any treatment. To identify TCR V-J signatures that set the groups apart, the researchers used a discovery cohort of 100 patients, made up of roughly 45 with Graves' ophthalmopathy and 57 with stable Graves' hyperthyroidism. Whether ophthalmopathy could be predicted prospectively was tested in an independent validation cohort made up of roughly 19 hyperthyroidism patients plus 17 patients who later progressed to ophthalmopathy. The approximately 97 discovery patients were randomly divided into training and test sets at a 7:3 ratio. The study also compared thyroid tissue and blood T-cell repertoires from roughly six Graves' hyperthyroidism patients. Once sampling was done, hyperthyroidism patients were given methimazole at a starting dose of 30 mg daily, whereas ophthalmopathy patients were given high-dose intravenous methylprednisolone. The paper reports TCR Vbeta CDR3 sequencing of approximately 140 peripheral blood samples: approximately 41 ophthalmopathy, 70 to 85 hyperthyroidism and around 17 progressor patients.

The TCR beta CDR3 regions were amplified from RNA transcripts. A first-round RT-PCR of the TCR CDR3 used the HTBI primer set with the Qiagen OneStep RT-PCR kit. The libraries were constructed in a second round of multiplex PCR and then size-selected and purified. Libraries were sequenced paired-end with 100 bp reads on an Illumina HiSeq2000. Per the authors' processing: SOAPnuke was used to process the raw data, removing reads that contained adapters or uncalled bases, had a mean Phred below 15, or lacked an exact match to the constant primer or identifier. High-quality paired reads were merged with COPE v1.2.5, and unique nucleotide sequences were defined as clonotypes. MiTCR v1.1 was used to align clonotypes to the IMGT TRBV, TRBD and TRBJ reference segments. The analysis was restricted to V-J combinations with a frequency above 0.0001, which together covered 98% to 99.2% of the repertoires. A TCS score was defined as the ratio of F50 (clonal expansion) to E x V (chaos), with BLOSUM62-based TCRdist applied between CDR3 peptides within each V-J. Welch's t-statistics and random forest reduced around 550 V-J features to under 15, which were used in a naive Bayes classifier (R e1071). TCRdb applied fastp at Q25 and MiXCR to the public reads, then kept only in-frame beta chains. Under each unique CDR3 protein, matching rows form one entry showing the most common genes and DNA. The authors' filters were not applied to this entry. Present in this sample are tens of thousands of distinct CDR3 sequences, roughly 45% of which were seen just once. 9% to 12% of the sample rests with the top ten.

By its share of the sample, this clonotype is medium-sized (0.01 to 0.1%). The target of this receptor is not known. The record has no base qualities; no much larger clone is one base away. A patient counted as having stable Graves' hyperthyroidism if no progression to ophthalmopathy occurred over 18 months of follow-up. Hyperthyroidism patients were newly diagnosed, with disease duration under 2 months, and aged 18 to 65 years. The study excluded patients with uncontrolled infections, other autoimmune diseases, pregnancy or lactation. Diagnoses were established on the basis of clinical symptoms, serum thyroxine and TRAb, thyroid ultrasound, and orbital computed tomography. PBMCs were separated from roughly 10 ml of fresh peripheral blood using Ficoll-Paque density gradient centrifugation. Total RNA was extracted with Trizol reagent, and quality was checked on an Agilent 2100 Bioanalyzer. The full study reports these points: In cross-validation, a model built on a 13 V-J signature told ophthalmopathy apart from stable hyperthyroidism with 87.88% sensitivity and roughly 81% specificity, and in testing the same model reached 80%/75%. In validation, the model predicted progression to ophthalmopathy a median of around six months before onset, with roughly 70% sensitivity and about 75% specificity. Most expanded thyroid clonotypes (frequency above 0.001) were also found in blood, which suggests that blood repertoires may mirror thyroid immune responses. Sample size was not statistically predetermined, and investigators were not blinded to group allocation.

The CDR3 has 12 amino acids, counting the end cysteine and phenylalanine. The read is trimmed to its CDR3 DNA, 36 bases read in frame from base 1. From the germline V gene, CDR1 is SQVTM and CDR2 is ANQGSEA. The V end loses 6 bases and the J end loses 8 bases, and a stretch of 16 bases separates them. This receptor was obtained from a woman aged 25 to 39 with Graves' hyperthyroidism. The sample comprised blood. The rearranged segments are TRBV29-1 and TRBJ1-2; a weak D assignment points to TRBD1 (6 bases agree). The CDR3 loop reads CSVGTNAIGYTF. The bases read TGCAGCGTGGGGACAAATGCTATCGGCTACACCTTC.